These 3 T cell receptor beta chains share one sample of origin, sequenced in a study of blood T cells in healthy people across ages. Alongside a J-beta primer mix, a sample-barcoded 5' primer served in a second PCR lasting about 7 to 12 cycles. TCRdb processed the 5' RACE reads anew with MiXCR; each CDR3 protein has one entry. The data hold about 630,000 distinct CDR3 sequences, with 21% observed a single time. Sequenced sample: blood. The receptors were gathered from a man between 70 and 80 years old in good health.

The V and J genes are TRBV5-1 and TRBJ2-1, with D possibly matching TRBD2 (6 bases). Gene TRBJ2-5 matches the end of the DNA better, so the J call may be wrong. CDR3 length: 14 amino acids. CDR1 SGHRS and CDR2 YFSETQ come from the germline V gene. Here the CDR3 DNA reads TGCGCCAGCAGCTTGGGACAGCGGGAAGAGACCCAGTACTTC. It encodes CASSLGQREETQYF.

The chain carries TRBV10-2 and TRBJ2-2, with 9 bases fitting TRBD2. V lost 6 bases and J lost 5; bases outside the gene matches: 7. Germline V CDR1 and CDR2: WSHSY, SAAADI. The CDR3 spans 15 residues. CDR3 DNA: TGCGCCAGCAGCGTTAGCGGGAGACGGACCGGGGAGCTGTTTTTT. It encodes CASSVSGRRTGELFF.

This chain connects TRBV12-3 or TRBV12-4 to TRBJ1-1; 7 nucleotides match TRBD1. J gave up 2 bases and V 5 bases, and 5 bases lay outside the gene matches. The CDR3 covers 14 residues. The CDR3, as DNA: TGTGCCAGCAGTCACCAGGGGGTCAACACTGAAGCTTTCTTT. Its protein is CASSHQGVNTEAFF.